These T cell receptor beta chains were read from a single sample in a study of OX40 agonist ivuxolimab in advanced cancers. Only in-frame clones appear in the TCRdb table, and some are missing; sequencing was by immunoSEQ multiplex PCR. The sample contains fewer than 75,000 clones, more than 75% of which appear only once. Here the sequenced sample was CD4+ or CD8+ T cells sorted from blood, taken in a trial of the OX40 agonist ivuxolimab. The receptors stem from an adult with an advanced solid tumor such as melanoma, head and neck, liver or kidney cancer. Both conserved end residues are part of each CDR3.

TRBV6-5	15	CASSRDRSEGYGYTF
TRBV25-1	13	CASSQGVGTEAFF
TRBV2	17	CASTGGVAGAGNTEAFF
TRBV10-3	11	CAISDTGSYTF
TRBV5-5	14	CASSETVPNEKLFF
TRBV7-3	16	CASSLTGGPSTGELFF
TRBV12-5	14	CASGSDRGKDTQYF
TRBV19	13	CASSNRGVTEAFF
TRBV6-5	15	CASSYGGGAAGTQYF
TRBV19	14	CASSMAGVRTEAFF
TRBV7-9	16	CASSPQGGGANYGYTF
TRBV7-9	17	CASSTMQGARDTGELFF
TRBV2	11	CASRLGYGYTF
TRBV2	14	CASRTGFSGNTIYF
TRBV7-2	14	CASSLQGTEETQYF
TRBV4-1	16	CASSQDKAGDVSPLHF
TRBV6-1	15	CASSVGTGPGYGYTF
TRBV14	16	CASSPPTGLSTYGYTF